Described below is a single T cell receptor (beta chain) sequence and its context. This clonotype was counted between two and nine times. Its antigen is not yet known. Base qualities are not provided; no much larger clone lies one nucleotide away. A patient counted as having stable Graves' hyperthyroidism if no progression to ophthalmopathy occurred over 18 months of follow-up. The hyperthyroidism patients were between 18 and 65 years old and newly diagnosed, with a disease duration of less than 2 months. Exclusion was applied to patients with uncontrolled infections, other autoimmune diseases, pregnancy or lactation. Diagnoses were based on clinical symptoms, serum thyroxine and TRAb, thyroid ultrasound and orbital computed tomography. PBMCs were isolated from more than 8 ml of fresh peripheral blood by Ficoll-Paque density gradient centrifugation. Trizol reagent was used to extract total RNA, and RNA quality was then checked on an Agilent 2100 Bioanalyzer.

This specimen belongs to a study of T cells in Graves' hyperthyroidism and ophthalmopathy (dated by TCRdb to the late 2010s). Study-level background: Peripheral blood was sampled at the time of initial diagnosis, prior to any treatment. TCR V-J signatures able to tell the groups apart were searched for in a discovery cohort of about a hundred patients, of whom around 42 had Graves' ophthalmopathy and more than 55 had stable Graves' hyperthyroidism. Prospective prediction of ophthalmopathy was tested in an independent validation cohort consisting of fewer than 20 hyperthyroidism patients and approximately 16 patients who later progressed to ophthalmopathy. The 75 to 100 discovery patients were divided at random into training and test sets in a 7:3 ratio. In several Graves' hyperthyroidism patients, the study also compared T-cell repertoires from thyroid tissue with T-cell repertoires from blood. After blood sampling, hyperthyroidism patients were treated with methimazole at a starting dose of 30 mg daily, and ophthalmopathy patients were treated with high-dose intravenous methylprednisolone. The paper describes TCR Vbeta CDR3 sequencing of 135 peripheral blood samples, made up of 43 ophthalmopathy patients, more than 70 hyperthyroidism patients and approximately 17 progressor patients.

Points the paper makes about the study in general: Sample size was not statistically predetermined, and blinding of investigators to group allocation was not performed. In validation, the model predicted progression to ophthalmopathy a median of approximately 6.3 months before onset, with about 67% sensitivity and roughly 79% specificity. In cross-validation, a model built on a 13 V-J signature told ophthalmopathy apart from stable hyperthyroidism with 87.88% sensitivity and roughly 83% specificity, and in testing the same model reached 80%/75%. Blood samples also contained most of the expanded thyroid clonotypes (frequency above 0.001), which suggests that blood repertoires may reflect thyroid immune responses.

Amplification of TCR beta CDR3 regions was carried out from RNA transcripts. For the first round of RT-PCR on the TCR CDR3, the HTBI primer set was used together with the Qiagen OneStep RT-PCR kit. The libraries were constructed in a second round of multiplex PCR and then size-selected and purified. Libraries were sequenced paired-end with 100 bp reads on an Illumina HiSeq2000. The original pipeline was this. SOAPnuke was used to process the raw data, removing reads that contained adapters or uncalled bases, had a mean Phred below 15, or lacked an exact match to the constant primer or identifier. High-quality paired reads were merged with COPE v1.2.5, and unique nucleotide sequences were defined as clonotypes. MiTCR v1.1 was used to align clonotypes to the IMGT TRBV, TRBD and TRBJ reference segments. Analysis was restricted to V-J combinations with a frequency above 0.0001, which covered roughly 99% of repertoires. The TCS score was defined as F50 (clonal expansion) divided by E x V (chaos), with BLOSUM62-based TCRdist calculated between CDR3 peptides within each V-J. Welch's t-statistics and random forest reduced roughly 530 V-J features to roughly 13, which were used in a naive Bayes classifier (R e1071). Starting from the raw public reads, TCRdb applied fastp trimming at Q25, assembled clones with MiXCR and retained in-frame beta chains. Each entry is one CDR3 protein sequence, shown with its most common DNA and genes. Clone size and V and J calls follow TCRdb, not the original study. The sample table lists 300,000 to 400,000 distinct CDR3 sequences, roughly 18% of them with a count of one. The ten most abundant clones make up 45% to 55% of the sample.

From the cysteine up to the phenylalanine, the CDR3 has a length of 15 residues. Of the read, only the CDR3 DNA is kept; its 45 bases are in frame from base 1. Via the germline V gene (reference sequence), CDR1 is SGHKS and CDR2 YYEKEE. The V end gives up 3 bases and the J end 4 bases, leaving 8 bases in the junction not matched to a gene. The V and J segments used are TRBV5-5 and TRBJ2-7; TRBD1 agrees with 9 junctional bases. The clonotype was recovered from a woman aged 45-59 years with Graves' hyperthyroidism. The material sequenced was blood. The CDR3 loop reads CASSSSGQGSYEQYF. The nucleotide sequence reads TGTGCCAGCAGCTCCTCGGGACAGGGTTCGTACGAGCAGTACTTC.